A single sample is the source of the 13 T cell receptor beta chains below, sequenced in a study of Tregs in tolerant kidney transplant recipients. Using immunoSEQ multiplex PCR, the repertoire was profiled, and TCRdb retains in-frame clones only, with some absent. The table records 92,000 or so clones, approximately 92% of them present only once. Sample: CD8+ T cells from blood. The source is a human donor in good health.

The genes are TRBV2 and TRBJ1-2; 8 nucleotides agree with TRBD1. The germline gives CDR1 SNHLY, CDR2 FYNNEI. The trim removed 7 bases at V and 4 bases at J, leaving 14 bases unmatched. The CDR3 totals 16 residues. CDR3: CASTPNGAGGLYGYTF. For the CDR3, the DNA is TGTGCCAGCACCCCAAATGGGGCAGGGGGCCTCTATGGCTACACCTTC.

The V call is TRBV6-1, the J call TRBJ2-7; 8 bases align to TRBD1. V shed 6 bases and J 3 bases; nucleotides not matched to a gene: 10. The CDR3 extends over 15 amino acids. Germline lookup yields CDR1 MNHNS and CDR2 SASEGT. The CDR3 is CASSGFSTGVYEQYF. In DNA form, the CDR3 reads TGTGCCAGCAGCGGCTTCTCGACAGGGGTCTACGAGCAGTACTTC.

The chain's CDR3 is CASGAGSSNQPQHF. CDR3 nucleotides: TGTGCCAGCGGTGCGGGCAGTAGCAATCAGCCCCAGCATTTT. The chain joins TRBV2 to TRBJ1-5; D unclear. Germline CDR1 is SNHLY and CDR2 is FYNNEI. V dropped 8 bases and J dropped 0 bases, with 11 bases sitting between them. This CDR3 region has 14 residues.

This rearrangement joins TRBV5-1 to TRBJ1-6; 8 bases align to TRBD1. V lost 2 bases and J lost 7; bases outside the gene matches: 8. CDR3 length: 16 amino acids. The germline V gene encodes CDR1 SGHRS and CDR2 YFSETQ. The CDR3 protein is CASSLFGTGWNSPLHF. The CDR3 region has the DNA TGCGCCAGCAGCTTATTCGGGACAGGCTGGAATTCACCCCTCCACTTT.

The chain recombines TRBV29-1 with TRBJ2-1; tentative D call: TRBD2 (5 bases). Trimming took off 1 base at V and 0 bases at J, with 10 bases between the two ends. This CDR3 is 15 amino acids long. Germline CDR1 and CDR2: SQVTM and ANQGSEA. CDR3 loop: CSVEGRLASYNEQFF. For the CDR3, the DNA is TGCAGCGTTGAAGGGAGGCTCGCCTCCTACAATGAGCAGTTCTTC.

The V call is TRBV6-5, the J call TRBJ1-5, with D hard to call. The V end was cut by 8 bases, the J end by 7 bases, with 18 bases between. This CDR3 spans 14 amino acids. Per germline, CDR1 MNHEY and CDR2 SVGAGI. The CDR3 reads CASSPGSGGQPQHF. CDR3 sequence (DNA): TGTGCCAGCTCCCCGGGCAGCGGTGGACAGCCCCAGCATTTT.

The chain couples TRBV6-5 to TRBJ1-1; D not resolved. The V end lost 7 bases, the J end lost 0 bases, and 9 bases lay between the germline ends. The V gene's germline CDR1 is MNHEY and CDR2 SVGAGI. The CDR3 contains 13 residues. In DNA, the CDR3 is TGTGCCAGCAACGGTCCCATGAACACTGAAGCTTTCTTT. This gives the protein CASNGPMNTEAFF.

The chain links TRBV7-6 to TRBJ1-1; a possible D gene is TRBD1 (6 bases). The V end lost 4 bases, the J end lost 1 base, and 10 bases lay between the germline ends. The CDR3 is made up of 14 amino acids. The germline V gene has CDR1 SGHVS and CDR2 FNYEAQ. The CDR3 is CASSSGTSNTEAFF. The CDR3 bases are TGTGCCAGCAGCTCCGGGACATCGAACACTGAAGCTTTCTTT.

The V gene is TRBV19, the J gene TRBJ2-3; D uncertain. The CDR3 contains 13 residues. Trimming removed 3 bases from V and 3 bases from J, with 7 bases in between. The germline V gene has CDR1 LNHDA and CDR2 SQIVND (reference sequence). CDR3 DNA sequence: TGTGCCAGTAGTATTTTTGATACAGATACGCAGTATTTT. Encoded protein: CASSIFDTDTQYF.

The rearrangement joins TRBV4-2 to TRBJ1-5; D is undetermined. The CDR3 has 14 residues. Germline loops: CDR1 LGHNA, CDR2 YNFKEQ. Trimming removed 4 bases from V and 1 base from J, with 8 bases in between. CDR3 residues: CASSPEDSNQPQHF. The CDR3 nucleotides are TGTGCCAGCAGCCCAGAGGACAGCAATCAGCCCCAGCATTTT.

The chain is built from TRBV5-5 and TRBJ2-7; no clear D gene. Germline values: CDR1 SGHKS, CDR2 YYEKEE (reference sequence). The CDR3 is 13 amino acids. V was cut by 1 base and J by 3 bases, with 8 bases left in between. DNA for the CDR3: TGTGCCAGCAGCTTGCCCGACTTCTACGAGCAGTACTTC. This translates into CASSLPDFYEQYF.

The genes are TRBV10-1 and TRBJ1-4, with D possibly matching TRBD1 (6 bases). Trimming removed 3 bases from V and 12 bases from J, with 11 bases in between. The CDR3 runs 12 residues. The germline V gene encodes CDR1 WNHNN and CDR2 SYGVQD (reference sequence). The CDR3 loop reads CASSEVAGELFF. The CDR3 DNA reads TGCGCCAGCAGTGAAGTGGCAGGGGAACTGTTTTTT.

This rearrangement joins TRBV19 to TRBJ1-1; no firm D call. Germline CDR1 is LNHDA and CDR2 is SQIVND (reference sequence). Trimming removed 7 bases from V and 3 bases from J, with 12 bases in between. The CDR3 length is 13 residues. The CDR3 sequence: CASKVSGDTEAFF. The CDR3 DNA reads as TGTGCCAGTAAAGTGTCGGGAGACACTGAAGCTTTCTTT.